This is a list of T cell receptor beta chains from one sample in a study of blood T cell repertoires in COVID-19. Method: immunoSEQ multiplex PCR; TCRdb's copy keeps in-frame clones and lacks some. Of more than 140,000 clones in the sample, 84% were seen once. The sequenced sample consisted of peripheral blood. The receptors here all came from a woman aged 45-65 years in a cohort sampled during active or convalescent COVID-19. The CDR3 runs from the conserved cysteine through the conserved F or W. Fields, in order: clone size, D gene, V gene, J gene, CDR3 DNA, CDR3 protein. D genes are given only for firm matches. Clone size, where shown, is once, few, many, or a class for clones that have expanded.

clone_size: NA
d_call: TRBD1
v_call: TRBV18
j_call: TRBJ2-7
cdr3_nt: TGTGCCAGCTCAGGGAACCGGGACAGCAACTACGAGCAGTACTTC
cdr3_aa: CASSGNRDSNYEQYF

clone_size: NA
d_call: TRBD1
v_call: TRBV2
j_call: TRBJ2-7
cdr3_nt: TGTGCCAGCAGTGAATTTGGTTCGGGACAGGGTTACGAGCAGTACTTC
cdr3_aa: CASSEFGSGQGYEQYF

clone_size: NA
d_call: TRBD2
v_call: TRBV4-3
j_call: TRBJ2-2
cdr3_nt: TGCGCCAGCAGCCAAGAAACCCTAGCGGGGGGCCGTGGGAACACCGGGGAGCTGTTTTTT
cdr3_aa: CASSQETLAGGRGNTGELFF

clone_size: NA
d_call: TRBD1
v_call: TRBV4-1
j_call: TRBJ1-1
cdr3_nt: TGCGCCAGCAGCCGCAGAGGGACAGGGGGTGATCCCATGAACACTGAAGCTTTCTTT
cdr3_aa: CASSRRGTGGDPMNTEAFF

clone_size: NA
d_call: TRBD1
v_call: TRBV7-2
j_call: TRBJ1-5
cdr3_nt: TGTGCCAGCAGCACCACAGGGGGCGCTTCCAATCAGCCCCAGCATTTT
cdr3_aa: CASSTTGGASNQPQHF

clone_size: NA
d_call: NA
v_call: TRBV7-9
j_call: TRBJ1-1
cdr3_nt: TGTGCCAGCAGCTTTACAGGCGGGACCACTGAAGCTTTCTTT
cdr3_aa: CASSFTGGTTEAFF

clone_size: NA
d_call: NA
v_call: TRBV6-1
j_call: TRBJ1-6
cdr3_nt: TGTGCCAGCAGTGATACCAATCGGGTCCCCCTCCACTTT
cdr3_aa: CASSDTNRVPLHF

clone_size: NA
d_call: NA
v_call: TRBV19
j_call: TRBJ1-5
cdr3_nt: TGTGCCAGTAGTATGGGAGGGGCTTACCAGCATTTT
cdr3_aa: CASSMGGAYQHF

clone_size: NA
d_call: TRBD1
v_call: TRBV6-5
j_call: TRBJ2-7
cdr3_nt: TGTGCCAGCAGTAACGCCGGACAGGGCACCTACGAGCAGTACTTC
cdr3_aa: CASSNAGQGTYEQYF

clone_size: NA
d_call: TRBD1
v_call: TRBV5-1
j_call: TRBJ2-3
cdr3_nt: TGCGCCAGCAGCTTGGGGGACAGGGGGCGAGTTGGGCAGTATTTT
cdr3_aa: CASSLGDRGRVGQYF

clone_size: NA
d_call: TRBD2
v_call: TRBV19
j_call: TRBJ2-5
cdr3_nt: TGTGCCAGTAGTGGGTGGACTAGCGGGGACACGCTGTACTTC
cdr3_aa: CASSGWTSGDTLYF

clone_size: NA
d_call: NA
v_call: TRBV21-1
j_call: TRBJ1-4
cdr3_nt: TGTGCCAGCAGCACGACAGGGGGCGGAGGGGAAGAAAAACTGTTTTTT
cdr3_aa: CASSTTGGGGEEKLFF

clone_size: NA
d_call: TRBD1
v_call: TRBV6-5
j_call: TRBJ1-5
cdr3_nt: TGTGCCAGCAGACAGGGGGGCAATCAGCCCCAGCATTTT
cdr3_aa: CASRQGGNQPQHF

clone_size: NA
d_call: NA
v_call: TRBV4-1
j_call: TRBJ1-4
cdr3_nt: TGCGCCAGCAGCCAAGATCCCTCCGGGACTGTTAATGAAAAACTGTTTTTT
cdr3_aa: CASSQDPSGTVNEKLFF

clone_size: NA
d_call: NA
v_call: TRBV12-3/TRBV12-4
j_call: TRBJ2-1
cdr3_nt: TGTGCCAGCAGCCCCCTCAGCAATGAGCAGTTCTTC
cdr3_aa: CASSPLSNEQFF

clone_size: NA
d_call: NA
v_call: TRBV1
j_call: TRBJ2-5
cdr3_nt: TGCACCAGCAGCCAGGGGACTAGCGGGGGGCTGCAAGAGACCCAGTACTTC
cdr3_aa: CTSSQGTSGGLQETQYF

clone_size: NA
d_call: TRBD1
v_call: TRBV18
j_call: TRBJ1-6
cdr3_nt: TGTGCCAGCTCACCGACAGCAGGGGGCGGACATTCACCCCTCCACTTT
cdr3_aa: CASSPTAGGGHSPLHF

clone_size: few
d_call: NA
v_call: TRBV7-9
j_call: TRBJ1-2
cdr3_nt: TGTGCCAGCAGCTTCACGATGAGGGGGAACTATGGCTACACCTTC
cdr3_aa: CASSFTMRGNYGYTF

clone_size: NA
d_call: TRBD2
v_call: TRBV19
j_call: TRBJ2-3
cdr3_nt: TGTGCCAGTAAGGCGGCGGGGGGAGCGGATACGCAGTATTTT
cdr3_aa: CASKAAGGADTQYF

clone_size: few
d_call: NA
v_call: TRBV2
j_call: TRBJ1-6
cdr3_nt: TGTGCCAGCGGCCGGGAGGGGCAGGGTTCACCCCTCCACTTT
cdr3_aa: CASGREGQGSPLHF

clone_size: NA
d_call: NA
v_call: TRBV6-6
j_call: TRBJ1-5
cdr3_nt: TGTGCCAGCAGAAACAGGGAACTCGGCAATCAGCCCCAGCATTTT
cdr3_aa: CASRNRELGNQPQHF